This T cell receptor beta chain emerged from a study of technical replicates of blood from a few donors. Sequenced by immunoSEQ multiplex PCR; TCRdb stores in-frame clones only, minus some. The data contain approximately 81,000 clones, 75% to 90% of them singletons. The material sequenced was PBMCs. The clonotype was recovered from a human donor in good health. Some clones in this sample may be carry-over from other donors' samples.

CDR3: CASSLTSGGAKNIQYF. In DNA form, the CDR3 reads TGTGCCAGCAGCCTTACTAGCGGGGGGGCCAAAAACATTCAGTACTTC. This chain joins TRBV6-6 and TRBJ2-4; 12 nucleotides agree with TRBD2. Trimming cost V 6 bases and J 1 base; bases outside gene matches: 4. Germline V gene lookup returns CDR1 MNHNY and CDR2 SVGAGI (reference sequence). This CDR3 has 16 residues.